Described below is a single T cell receptor beta chain sequence and its context. Its antigen is not identified. The data were obtained in a study of cytomegalovirus exposure and HLA in healthy donors. CDR3 size: 14 residues. The J segment lost 6 bases and the V segment lost 5 bases, leaving 7 bases of the junction unmatched. Germline loops: CDR1 MNHEY, CDR2 SVGAGI. Assay used: immunoSEQ multiplex PCR; TCRdb lists only in-frame clones, some missing. The sample shows 90,000 to 150,000 clones, 70% to 90% of them seen only once. Study-level results: In vitro work confirmed that three CMV-associated chains recognize CMV antigens. Reported performance of the classifier showed diagnosis of cytomegalovirus status with high specificity and sensitivity.

Sequencing was done on a sample of PBMCs. The origin of this receptor is a young woman in good health and CMV-seropositive. The genes are TRBV6-5 and TRBJ2-3; 8 nucleotides line up with TRBD2. The DNA of the CDR3 is TGTGCCAGCAGTATAGCGGGGCGTAGTGATACGCAGTATTTT. Protein product: CASSIAGRSDTQYF.